This T cell receptor (beta chain) was captured by sequencing in a study of shared clonotypes between healthy human individuals. The study, taken as a whole, reports: Large depth notwithstanding, sorted-subset sequencing proved incomplete by rarefaction.

Details on this clone: Its antigen is unidentified.

Authors' processing steps: In the immunoSEQ data, sequences were junction-only and lacked quality scores, so filtering differed. Repertoires were generated with immunoSEQ multiplex PCR, while TCRdb's copy carries only in-frame clones and drops some. Clonal size and the V and J genes are those of that table, whereas D and trimming came from the DNA. The table has about 1.5 million clones, approximately 98% seen once; the top ten hold approximately 0.44%. CDR1 and CDR2 (germline): SNHLY, FYNNEI. The length of the CDR3 is 15 residues. V lost 6 bases and J 6 bases, leaving 17 bases between the germline ends.

This clonotype was obtained from a man under 40 in good health. This chain joins TRBV2 and TRBJ1-4; possibly TRBD1 for D (6 bases). Sample: naive CD4+ T cells sorted from blood. Subset reported: CD45RA+ positively selected. The CDR3 loop reads CASRKTGMGDEKLFF. As DNA, the CDR3 is TGTGCCAGCAGGAAAACAGGGATGGGCGATGAAAAACTGTTTTTT.